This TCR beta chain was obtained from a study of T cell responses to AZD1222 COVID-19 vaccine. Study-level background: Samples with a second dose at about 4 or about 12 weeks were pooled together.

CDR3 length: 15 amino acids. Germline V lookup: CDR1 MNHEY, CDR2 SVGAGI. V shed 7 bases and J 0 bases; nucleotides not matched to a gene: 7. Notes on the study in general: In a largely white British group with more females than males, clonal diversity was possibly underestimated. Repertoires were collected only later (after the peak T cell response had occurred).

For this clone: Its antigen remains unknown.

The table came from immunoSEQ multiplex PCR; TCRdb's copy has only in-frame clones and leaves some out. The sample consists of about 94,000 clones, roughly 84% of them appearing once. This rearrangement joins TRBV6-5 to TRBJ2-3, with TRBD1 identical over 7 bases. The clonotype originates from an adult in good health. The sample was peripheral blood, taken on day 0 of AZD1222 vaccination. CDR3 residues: CASTLTGSSTDTQYF. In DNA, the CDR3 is TGTGCCAGCACCCTGACAGGGAGCAGCACAGATACGCAGTATTTT.